This T cell receptor beta chain was identified in a study of blood T cell repertoires in COVID-19. On the study more broadly: Sources were T cells, B-cell-depleted T cells, or PBMCs; the material itself was cDNA or gDNA.

The data were produced by immunoSEQ multiplex PCR, yet TCRdb's version contains in-frame clones alone and is incomplete. The data show more than 85,000 clones, roughly 92% seen once. CDR3 length equals 12 residues. Germline loops: CDR1 GTSNPN, CDR2 SVGIG (reference sequence). V shed 5 bases, J shed 6 bases, and the junction held 2 bases outside the gene matches. The source material was peripheral blood. The TCR was taken from a man aged 65 to 79 with acute or convalescent COVID-19. J is TRBJ2-1 and V is TRBV30; TRBD1 aligns across 9 bases. The CDR3 region is CAWGTGPNEQFF. The CDR3 DNA is TGTGCCTGGGGGACAGGGCCCAATGAGCAGTTCTTC. The variable domain in full, completed from reference TRBV30 and TRBJ2-1, reads SQTIHQWPATLVQPVGSPLSLECTVEGTSNPNLYWYRQAAGRGLQLLFYSVGIGQISSEVPQNLSASRPQDRQFILSSKKLLLSDSGFYLCAWGTGPNEQFFGPGTRLTVL.